The source of this TCR beta chain is a study of blood T cells in healthy people across ages. As to this clonotype: The antigen is undetermined.

The authors ran a second PCR of roughly 6 to 11 cycles using a sample-barcoded 5' primer and a J-beta primer mix. Through a template-switch adaptor with 12 random nucleotides, each cDNA molecule received a tag. TCRdb recomputed calls from the 5' RACE reads with MiXCR, one row per CDR3 protein. The top ten hold around 32% of the sample, which has approximately 690,000 distinct CDR3 sequences, approximately 40% seen once. The CDR3 has 16 amino acids. Germline CDR1 MDHEN, CDR2 SYDVKM. Losses at the gene ends were 4 bases for V and 6 bases for J; bases not matched to a gene: 7. Study-wide findings and caveats: Age showed a roughly linear inverse relationship with TCR beta diversity per million T cells.

The origin of this receptor is an older man in good health. The V call is TRBV28, the J call TRBJ1-5; TRBD1 matches 12 bases. What was sequenced was blood. Written as DNA, the CDR3 is TGTGCCAGCAGTTCCCCCGGGACAGGGGGCGTTCAGCCCCAGCATTTT. Its protein product is CASSSPGTGGVQPQHF.